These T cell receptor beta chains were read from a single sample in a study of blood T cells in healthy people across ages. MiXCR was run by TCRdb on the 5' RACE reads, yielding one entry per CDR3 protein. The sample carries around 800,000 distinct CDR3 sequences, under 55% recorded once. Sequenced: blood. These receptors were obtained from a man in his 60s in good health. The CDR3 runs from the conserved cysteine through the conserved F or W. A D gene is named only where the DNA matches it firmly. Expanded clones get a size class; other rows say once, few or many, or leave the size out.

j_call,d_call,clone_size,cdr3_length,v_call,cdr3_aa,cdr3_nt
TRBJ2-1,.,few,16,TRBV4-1,CASSQAALSSYNEQFF,TGCGCCAGCAGCCAAGCGGCGCTAAGCTCCTACAATGAGCAGTTCTTC
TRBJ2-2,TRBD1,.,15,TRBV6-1,CASREGQGETGELFF,TGTGCCAGCAGGGAGGGACAGGGCGAGACCGGGGAGCTGTTTTTT
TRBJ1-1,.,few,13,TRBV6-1,CASSGPLNTEAFF,TGTGCCAGCAGTGGACCGTTGAACACTGAAGCTTTCTTT
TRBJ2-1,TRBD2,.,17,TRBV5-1,CASSFGTSGGRNNEQFF,TGCGCCAGCAGCTTTGGGACTAGCGGGGGTAGAAACAATGAGCAGTTCTTC
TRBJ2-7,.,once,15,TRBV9,CASSILAGLHNEQYF,TGTGCCAGCAGCATTCTAGCAGGTTTACACAATGAGCAGTACTTC
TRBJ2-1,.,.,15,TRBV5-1,CASSLVPTGYNEQFF,TGCGCCAGCAGCTTGGTTCCCACGGGATACAATGAGCAGTTCTTC
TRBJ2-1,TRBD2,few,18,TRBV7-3,CASSSSPLAGNSYNEQFF,TGTGCCAGCAGCTCCTCCCCTTTAGCGGGGAACTCCTACAATGAGCAGTTCTTC
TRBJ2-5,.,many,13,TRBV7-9,CASSLEGKETQYF,TGTGCCAGCAGCTTAGAAGGAAAAGAGACCCAGTACTTC
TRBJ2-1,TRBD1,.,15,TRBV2,CANSSGTVRYNEQFF,TGTGCCAACAGCTCCGGGACAGTAAGATACAATGAGCAGTTCTTC
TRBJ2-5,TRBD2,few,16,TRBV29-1,CSVEGTGRAGAETQYF,TGCAGCGTTGAAGGGACCGGACGAGCGGGGGCAGAGACCCAGTACTTC
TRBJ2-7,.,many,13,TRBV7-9,CASSSGVPGEQYF,TGTGCCAGCAGCTCGGGAGTTCCGGGCGAGCAGTACTTC
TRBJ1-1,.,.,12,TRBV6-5,CASSSIGTEAFF,TGTGCCAGCAGTTCGATAGGGACTGAAGCTTTCTTT
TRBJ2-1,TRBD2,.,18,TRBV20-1,CSASGLAGGRSSYNEQFF,TGCAGTGCTTCTGGACTAGCGGGGGGGAGGAGCTCCTACAATGAGCAGTTCTTC
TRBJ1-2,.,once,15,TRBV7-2,CASSLYGDSNYGYTF,TGTGCCAGCAGCTTATATGGTGACAGTAACTATGGCTACACCTTC
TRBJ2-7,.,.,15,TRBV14,CASSQDRDLRYEQYF,TGTGCCAGCAGCCAAGACCGAGACCTACGCTACGAGCAGTACTTC
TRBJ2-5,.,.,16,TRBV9,CASSVAPVAPMETQYF,TGTGCCAGCAGCGTAGCCCCGGTAGCGCCCATGGAGACCCAGTACTTC
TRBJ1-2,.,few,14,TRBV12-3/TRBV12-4,CASSLGAGPGGYTF,TGTGCCAGCAGTTTAGGGGCAGGACCCGGAGGCTACACCTTC
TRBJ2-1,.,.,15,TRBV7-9,CASSLWRQDRNEQFF,TGTGCCAGCAGCTTATGGAGGCAGGATCGGAATGAGCAGTTCTTC
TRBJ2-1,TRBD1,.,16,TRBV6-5,CASRNRPDRGYNEQFF,TGTGCCAGCAGGAACCGTCCGGACAGGGGTTACAATGAGCAGTTCTTC
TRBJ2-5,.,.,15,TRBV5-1,CASSLSQQGRETQYF,TGCGCCAGCAGCTTGTCTCAACAGGGCCGGGAGACCCAGTACTTC
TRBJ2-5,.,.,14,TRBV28,CASRPAVPRRGKYF,TGTGCCAGCAGACCCGCGGTCCCAAGGCGAGGGAAGTACTTC
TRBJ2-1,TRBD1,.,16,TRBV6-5,CASSYSSGQGAREQFF,TGTGCCAGCAGTTACTCCTCGGGACAGGGGGCCAGGGAGCAGTTCTTC
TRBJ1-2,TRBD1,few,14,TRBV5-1,CASSSRDRVHGYTF,TGCGCCAGCAGCTCCCGGGACAGGGTCCATGGCTACACCTTC
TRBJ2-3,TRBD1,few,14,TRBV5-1,CASTPGGEWDTQYF,TGCGCCAGCACCCCAGGGGGCGAATGGGATACGCAGTATTTT
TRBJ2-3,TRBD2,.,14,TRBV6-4,CASSPTSSTDTQYF,TGTGCCAGCAGCCCGACTAGCAGCACAGATACGCAGTATTTT
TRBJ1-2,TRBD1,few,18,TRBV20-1,CSARVLRGQGGIGYGYTF,TGCAGTGCTAGAGTTCTACGGGGACAGGGAGGTATAGGCTATGGCTACACCTTC
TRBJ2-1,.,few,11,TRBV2,CASRASNEQFF,TGTGCCAGCAGAGCATCCAATGAGCAGTTCTTC
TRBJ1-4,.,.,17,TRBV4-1,CASSQDPCRRGNEKLFF,TGCGCCAGCAGCCAAGATCCCTGCAGGAGAGGGAATGAAAAACTGTTTTTT
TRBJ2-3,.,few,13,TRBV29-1,CSVEWASTDTQYF,TGCAGCGTCGAATGGGCTAGCACAGATACGCAGTATTTT
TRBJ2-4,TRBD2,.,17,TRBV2,CACSARSSGLAKNIQYF,TGTGCCTGCAGTGCAAGGTCTAGCGGGTTAGCCAAAAACATTCAGTACTTC
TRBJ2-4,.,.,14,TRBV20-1,CSARDGQGKNIQYF,TGCAGTGCTAGAGATGGGCAGGGGAAAAACATTCAGTACTTC
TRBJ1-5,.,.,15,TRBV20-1,CSAKKKTTGYQPQHF,TGCAGTGCAAAGAAAAAGACCACAGGGTATCAGCCCCAGCATTTT
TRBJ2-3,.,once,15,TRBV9,CASSVGTRNSDTQYF,TGTGCCAGCAGTGTAGGAACTCGTAATTCCGATACGCAGTATTTT
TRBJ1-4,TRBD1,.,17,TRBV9,CASSPTGQAATNEKLFF,TGTGCCAGCAGCCCAACGGGACAGGCGGCAACTAATGAAAAACTGTTTTTT
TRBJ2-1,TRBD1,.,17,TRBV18,CASSRATGTGPYNEQFF,TGTGCCAGCTCACGGGCCACCGGGACAGGGCCCTACAATGAGCAGTTCTTC
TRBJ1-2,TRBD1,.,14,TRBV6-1,CASRPWTGGDGYTF,TGTGCCAGCAGGCCCTGGACAGGGGGCGATGGCTACACCTTC
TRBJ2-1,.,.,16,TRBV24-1,CASSDFRQNSLNEQFF,TGTGCCTCCAGTGATTTTCGGCAGAATAGTCTTAATGAGCAGTTCTTC
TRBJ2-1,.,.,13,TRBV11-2,CASSDGKVYEQFF,TGTGCCAGCAGCGATGGGAAGGTTTATGAGCAGTTCTTC
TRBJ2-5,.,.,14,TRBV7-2,CASSLGGRSETQYF,TGTGCCAGCAGCTTGGGGGGGCGCTCGGAGACCCAGTACTTC
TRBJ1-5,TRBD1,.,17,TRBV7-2,CASSLTGTAYGNQPQHF,TGTGCCAGCAGCCTTACCGGGACAGCTTATGGCAATCAGCCCCAGCATTTT
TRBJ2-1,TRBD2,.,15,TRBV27,CATLPAGGLRDEQFF,TGTGCCACCTTACCAGCGGGGGGCCTCCGGGATGAGCAGTTCTTC
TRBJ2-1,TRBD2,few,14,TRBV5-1,CASRLAATYNEQFF,TGCGCCAGCAGACTAGCGGCAACTTACAATGAGCAGTTCTTC
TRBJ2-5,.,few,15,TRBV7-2,CASSPIGQGQETQYF,TGTGCCAGCAGCCCCATTGGGCAGGGCCAAGAGACCCAGTACTTC
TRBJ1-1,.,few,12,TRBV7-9,CASSFVNTEAFF,TGTGCCAGCAGCTTCGTAAACACTGAAGCTTTCTTT
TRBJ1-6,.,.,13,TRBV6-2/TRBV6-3,CAGRTDHNSPLHF,TGTGCCGGACGGACGGACCATAATTCACCCCTCCACTTT
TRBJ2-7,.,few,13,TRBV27,CASSLRPSYEQYF,TGTGCCAGCAGTTTGCGACCCTCCTACGAGCAGTACTTC
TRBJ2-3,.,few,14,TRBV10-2,CASTQRLSTDTQYF,TGCGCCAGCACTCAGCGCCTCAGCACAGATACGCAGTATTTT
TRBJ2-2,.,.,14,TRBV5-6,CASSSGLVAGELFF,TGTGCCAGCAGCTCGGGACTCGTCGCCGGGGAGCTGTTTTTT
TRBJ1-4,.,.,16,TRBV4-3,CASSSEGRRDNEKLFF,TGCGCCAGCAGCAGCGAAGGACGGAGAGATAATGAAAAACTGTTTTTT
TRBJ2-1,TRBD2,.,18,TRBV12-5,CASGFYSTSGGAWNEQFF,TGTGCTAGTGGTTTCTATTCGACTAGCGGGGGGGCCTGGAATGAGCAGTTCTTC
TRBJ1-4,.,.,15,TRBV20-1,CSARDQRTTNEKLFF,TGCAGTGCTAGAGACCAGAGAACAACTAATGAAAAACTGTTTTTT
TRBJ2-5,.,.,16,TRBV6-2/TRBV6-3,CASSWPPGNAQETQYF,TGTGCCAGCAGTTGGCCCCCAGGAAACGCACAAGAGACCCAGTACTTC
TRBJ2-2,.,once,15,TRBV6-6,CASSPGGSNTGELFF,TGTGCCAGCAGCCCAGGGGGGTCGAACACCGGGGAGCTGTTTTTT
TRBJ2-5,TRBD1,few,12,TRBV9,CASRGTDRVQYF,TGTGCCAGCAGAGGGACAGATAGGGTGCAGTACTTC
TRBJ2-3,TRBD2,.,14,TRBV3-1,CASSQVISGGEQYF,TGTGCCAGCAGCCAAGTTATATCGGGGGGGGAGCAGTATTTT